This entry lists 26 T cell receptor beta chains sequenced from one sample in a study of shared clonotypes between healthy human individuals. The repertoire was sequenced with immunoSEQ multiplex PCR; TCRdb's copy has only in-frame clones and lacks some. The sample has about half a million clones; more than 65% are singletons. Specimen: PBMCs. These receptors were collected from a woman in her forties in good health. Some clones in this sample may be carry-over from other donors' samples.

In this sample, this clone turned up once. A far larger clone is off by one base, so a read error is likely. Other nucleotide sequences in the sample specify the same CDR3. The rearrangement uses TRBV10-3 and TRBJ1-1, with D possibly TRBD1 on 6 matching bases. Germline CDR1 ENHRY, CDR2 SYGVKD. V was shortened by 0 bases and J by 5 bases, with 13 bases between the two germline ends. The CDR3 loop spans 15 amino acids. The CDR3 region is CAISESIQGGTEAFF. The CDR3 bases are TGTGCCATCAGTGAGTCGATACAGGGAGGGACTGAAGCTTTCTTT.

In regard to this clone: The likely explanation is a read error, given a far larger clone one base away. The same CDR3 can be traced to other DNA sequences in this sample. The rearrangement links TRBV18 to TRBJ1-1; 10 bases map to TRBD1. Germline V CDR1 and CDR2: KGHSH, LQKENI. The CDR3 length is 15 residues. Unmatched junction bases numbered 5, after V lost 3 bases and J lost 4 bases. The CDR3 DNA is TGTGCCAGCTCACCGACGGGACAGGGGAGCACTGAAGCTTTCTTT. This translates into CASSPTGQGSTEAFF.

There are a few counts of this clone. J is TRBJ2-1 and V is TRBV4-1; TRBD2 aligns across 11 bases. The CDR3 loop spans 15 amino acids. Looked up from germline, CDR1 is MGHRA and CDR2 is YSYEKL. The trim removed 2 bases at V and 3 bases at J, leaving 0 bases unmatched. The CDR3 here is CASSQLAGGYNEQFF. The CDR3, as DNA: TGCGCCAGCAGCCAACTAGCGGGAGGCTACAATGAGCAGTTCTTC.

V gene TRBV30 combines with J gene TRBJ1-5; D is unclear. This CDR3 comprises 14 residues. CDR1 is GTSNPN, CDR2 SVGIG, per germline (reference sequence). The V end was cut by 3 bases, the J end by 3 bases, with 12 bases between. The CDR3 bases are TGTGCCTGGAGCAAGGAACATAACAATCAGCCCCAGCATTTT. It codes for CAWSKEHNNQPQHF. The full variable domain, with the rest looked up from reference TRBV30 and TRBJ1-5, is SQTIHQWPATLVQPVGSPLSLECTVEGTSNPNLYWYRQAAGRGLQLLFYSVGIGQISSEVPQNLSASRPQDRQFILSSKKLLLSDSGFYLCAWSKEHNNQPQHFGDGTRLSIL.

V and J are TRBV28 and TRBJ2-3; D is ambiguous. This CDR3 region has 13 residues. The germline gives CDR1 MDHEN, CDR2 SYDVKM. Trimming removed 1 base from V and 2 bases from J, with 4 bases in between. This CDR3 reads CASSLFFTDTQYF. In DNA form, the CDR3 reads TGTGCCAGCAGTTTATTTTTCACAGATACGCAGTATTTT.

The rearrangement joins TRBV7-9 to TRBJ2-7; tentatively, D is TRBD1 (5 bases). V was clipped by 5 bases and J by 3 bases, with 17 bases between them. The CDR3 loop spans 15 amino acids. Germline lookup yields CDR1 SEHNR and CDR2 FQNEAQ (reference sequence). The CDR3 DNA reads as TGTGCCAGCAGCCCGGCTAGGGGTAATCGCTACGAGCAGTACTTC. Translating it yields CASSPARGNRYEQYF.

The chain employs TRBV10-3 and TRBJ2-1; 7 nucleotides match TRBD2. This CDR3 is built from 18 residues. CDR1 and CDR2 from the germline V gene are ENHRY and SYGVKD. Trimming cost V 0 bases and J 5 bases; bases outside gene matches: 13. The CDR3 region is CAISESRLIAGNNNEQFF. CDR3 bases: TGTGCCATCAGTGAGTCGAGGTTGATAGCGGGCAACAACAATGAGCAGTTCTTC.

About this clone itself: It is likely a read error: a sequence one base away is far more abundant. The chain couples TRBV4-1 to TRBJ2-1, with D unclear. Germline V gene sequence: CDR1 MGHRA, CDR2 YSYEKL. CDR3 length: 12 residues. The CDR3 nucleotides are TGCGCCAGCAGCCACCTTAACAATAAGCAGTTCTTC. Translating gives CASSHLNNKQFF.

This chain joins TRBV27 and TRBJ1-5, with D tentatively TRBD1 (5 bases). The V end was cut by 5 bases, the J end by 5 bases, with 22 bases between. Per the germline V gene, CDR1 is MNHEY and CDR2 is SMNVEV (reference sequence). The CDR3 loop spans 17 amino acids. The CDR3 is CASSPRGTVDSYQPQHF. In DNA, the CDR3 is TGTGCCAGCAGTCCAAGGGGCACCGTCGACAGTTATCAGCCCCAGCATTTT.

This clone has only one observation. The CDR3 spells CASGTSGNYQETQYF. The CDR3 nucleotides are TGTGCCAGCGGGACTAGCGGGAACTACCAAGAGACCCAGTACTTC. The chain is built from TRBV6-4 and TRBJ2-5, with 13 bases fitting TRBD2. CDR1 and CDR2 from the germline V gene are MRHNA and SNTAGT. The CDR3 runs to 15 residues. V lost 8 bases and J lost 0; bases outside the gene matches: 3.

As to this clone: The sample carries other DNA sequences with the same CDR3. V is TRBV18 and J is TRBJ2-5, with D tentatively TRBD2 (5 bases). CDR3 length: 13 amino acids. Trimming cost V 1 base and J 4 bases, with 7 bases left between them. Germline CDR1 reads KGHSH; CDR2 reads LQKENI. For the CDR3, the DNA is TGTGCCAGCTCACCACGGGCGGGAGAGACCCAGTACTTC. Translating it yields CASSPRAGETQYF.

CDR3 sequence (DNA): TGTGCCAGCAGTTTTTCGGGGGGCTTCTATGGGACCCAGCATTTT. The encoded protein is CASSFSGGFYGTQHF. The chain uses TRBV28 and TRBJ1-5; a weak D match, TRBD1 (6 bases). The V end lost 3 bases, the J end lost 11 bases, and 20 bases lay between the germline ends. CDR3 length equals 15 residues. Germline V CDR1 and CDR2: MDHEN, SYDVKM.

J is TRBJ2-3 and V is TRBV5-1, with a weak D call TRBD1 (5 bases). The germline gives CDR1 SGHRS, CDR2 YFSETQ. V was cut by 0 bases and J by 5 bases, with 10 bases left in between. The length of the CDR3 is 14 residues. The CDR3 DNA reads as TGCGCCAGCAGCTTGGAGGGGCTGGGAGATACGCAGTATTTT. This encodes CASSLEGLGDTQYF.

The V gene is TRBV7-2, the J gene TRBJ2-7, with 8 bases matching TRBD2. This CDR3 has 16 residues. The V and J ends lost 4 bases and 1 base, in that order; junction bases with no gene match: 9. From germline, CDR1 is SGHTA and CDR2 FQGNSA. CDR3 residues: CASSSEAGVRSYEQYF. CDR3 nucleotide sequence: TGTGCCAGCAGCTCCGAAGCGGGAGTGAGGTCCTACGAGCAGTACTTC.

The CDR3: CASSRGTPYEQYF. CDR3 DNA sequence: TGTGCCAGCAGCCGGGGGACTCCATACGAGCAGTACTTC. The V and J genes are TRBV5-4 and TRBJ2-7, with a tentative D call TRBD2 (6 bases). The CDR3 totals 13 residues. V lost 4 bases and J 4 bases, leaving 12 bases between the germline ends. Germline CDR1 and CDR2: SGHNT and YYREEE (reference sequence).

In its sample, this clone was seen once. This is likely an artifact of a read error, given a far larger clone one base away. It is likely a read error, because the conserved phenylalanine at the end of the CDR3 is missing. This CDR3 reads CASRSGQGVYGYTL. The DNA of the CDR3 is TGTGCCAGCAGAAGCGGACAGGGGGTTTATGGCTACACCTTA. The chain carries TRBV11-2 and TRBJ1-2; 10 bases are shared with TRBD1. The CDR3 is 14 residues long. V lost 6 bases to trimming and J lost 5 bases; unmatched junction nucleotides: 6. Germline V gene lookup returns CDR1 SGHAT and CDR2 FQNNGV.

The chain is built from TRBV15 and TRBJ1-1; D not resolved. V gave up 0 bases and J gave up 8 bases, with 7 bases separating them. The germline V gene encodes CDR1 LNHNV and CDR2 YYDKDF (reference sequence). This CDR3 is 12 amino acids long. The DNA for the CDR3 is TGTGCCACCAGCAGAGATCAGCAGGAAGCTTTCTTT. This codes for CATSRDQQEAFF.

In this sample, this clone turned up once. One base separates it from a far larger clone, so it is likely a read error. The CDR3 spells CASGLGTGGMGHGQYF. The CDR3 DNA sequence: TGTGCCAGCGGGTTGGGTACAGGGGGCATGGGGCACGGGCAGTACTTC. V gene TRBV28 combines with J gene TRBJ2-7, with 9 positions matching TRBD1. V trimming: 8 bases; J trimming: 9 bases; junction bases outside the gene matches: 20. Germline-derived CDR1 and CDR2 are MDHEN and SYDVKM. The CDR3 has 16 residues.

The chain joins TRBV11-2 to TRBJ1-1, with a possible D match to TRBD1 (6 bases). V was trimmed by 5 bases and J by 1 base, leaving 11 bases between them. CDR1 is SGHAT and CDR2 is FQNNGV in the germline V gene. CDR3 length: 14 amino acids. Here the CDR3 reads CASSPTTGNTEAFF. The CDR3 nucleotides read TGTGCCAGCAGCCCAACGACAGGGAACACTGAAGCTTTCTTT.

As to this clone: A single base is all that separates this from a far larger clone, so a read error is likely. CDR3 in DNA: TGTGCCAGCAGTTACTCGGCGGGAGGGAGTCCCAATGGGCAGTTCTTC. It encodes CASSYSAGGSPNGQFF. V and J are TRBV6-5 and TRBJ2-1, with 9 bases matching TRBD2. Germline V lookup: CDR1 MNHEY, CDR2 SVGAGI. CDR3 size: 16 residues.

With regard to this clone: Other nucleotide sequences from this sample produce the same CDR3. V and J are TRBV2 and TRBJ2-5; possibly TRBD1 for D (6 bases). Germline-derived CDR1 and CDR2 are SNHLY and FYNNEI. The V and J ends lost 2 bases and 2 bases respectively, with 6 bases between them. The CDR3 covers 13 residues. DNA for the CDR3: TGTGCCAGCAGTGAACAGGGGCAAGAGACCCAGTACTTC. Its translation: CASSEQGQETQYF.

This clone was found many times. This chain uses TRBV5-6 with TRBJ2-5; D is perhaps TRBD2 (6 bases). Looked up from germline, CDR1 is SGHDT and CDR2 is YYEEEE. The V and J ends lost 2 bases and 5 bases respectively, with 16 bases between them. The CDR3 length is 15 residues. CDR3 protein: CASSFRLGPWETQYF. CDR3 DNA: TGTGCCAGCAGCTTCAGACTAGGGCCCTGGGAGACCCAGTACTTC.

In nucleotides, the CDR3 is TGTGCCAGCAGCTTCAGTCCCGCCGGGAACACCGGGGAGCTGTTTTTT. It codes for CASSFSPAGNTGELFF. The chain employs TRBV7-3 and TRBJ2-2, with D hard to call. This CDR3 has 16 amino acids. The germline V gene has CDR1 SGHTA and CDR2 FQGTGA. Trimming took off 3 bases at V and 1 base at J, with 12 bases between the two ends. The entire variable domain, with the rest obtained from reference TRBV7-3 and TRBJ2-2, is as follows: GAGVSQTPSNKVTEKGKYVELRCDPISGHTALYWYRQSLGQGPEFLIYFQGTGAADDSGLPNDRFFAVRPEGSVSTLKIQRTERGDSAVYLCASSFSPAGNTGELFFGEGSRLTVL.

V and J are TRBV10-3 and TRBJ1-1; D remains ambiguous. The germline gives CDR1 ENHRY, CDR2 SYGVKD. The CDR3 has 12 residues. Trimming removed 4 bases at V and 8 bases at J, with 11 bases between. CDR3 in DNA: TGTGCCATCAGTGGGTCCCTTACCGAAGCTTTCTTT. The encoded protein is CAISGSLTEAFF.

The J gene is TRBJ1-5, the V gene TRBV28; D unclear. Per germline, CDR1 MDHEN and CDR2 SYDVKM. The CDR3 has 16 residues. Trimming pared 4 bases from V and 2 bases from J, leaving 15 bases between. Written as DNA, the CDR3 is TGTGCCAGCAGTTCTCAGCGGGCAGGTGGCAATCAGCCCCAGCATTTT. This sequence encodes CASSSQRAGGNQPQHF.

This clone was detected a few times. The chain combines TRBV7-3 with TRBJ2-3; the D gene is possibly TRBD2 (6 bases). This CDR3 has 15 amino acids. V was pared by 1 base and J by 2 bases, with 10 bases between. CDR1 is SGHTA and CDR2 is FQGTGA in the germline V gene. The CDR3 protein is CASSLRAGYTDTQYF. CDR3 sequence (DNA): TGTGCCAGCAGCTTAAGGGCGGGATACACAGATACGCAGTATTTT. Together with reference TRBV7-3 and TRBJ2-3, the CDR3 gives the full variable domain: GAGVSQTPSNKVTEKGKYVELRCDPISGHTALYWYRQSLGQGPEFLIYFQGTGAADDSGLPNDRFFAVRPEGSVSTLKIQRTERGDSAVYLCASSLRAGYTDTQYFGPGTRLTVL.